This is a list of T cell receptor beta chains from one sample in a study of cytomegalovirus exposure and HLA in healthy donors. Only in-frame clones appear in the TCRdb table, and some are missing; sequencing was by immunoSEQ multiplex PCR. Of roughly 100,000 clones in the sample, 78% are singletons; the top ten hold 0.76%. The specimen was PBMCs. The source is a woman aged 55 to 70 in good health and CMV-seronegative. The CDR3 runs from the conserved cysteine through the conserved F or W. The order of the fields is D gene, V gene, J gene, CDR3 protein, CDR3 DNA. The D gene is left open where the match is weak.

>TRBD2|TRBV5-6|TRBJ2-7
CASSLGRLAGGYEQYF
TGTGCCAGCAGCTTGGGCAGACTAGCGGGTGGTTACGAGCAGTACTTC
>-|TRBV27|TRBJ2-6
CASSQQGTESGANVLTF
TGTGCCAGCAGTCAACAGGGGACTGAGTCTGGGGCCAACGTCCTGACTTTC
>TRBD1|TRBV6-6|TRBJ2-7
CASTRGTGGPYEQYF
TGTGCCAGCACCCGGGGGACAGGGGGTCCCTACGAGCAGTACTTC
>TRBD1|TRBV7-9|TRBJ1-2
CASSSTGDGGYTF
TGTGCCAGCAGCTCGACAGGGGACGGTGGCTACACCTTC
>-|TRBV6-1|TRBJ1-2
CASSRHANYGYTF
TGTGCCAGCAGTAGACACGCTAACTATGGCTACACCTTC
>TRBD1|TRBV4-1|TRBJ1-1
CASSQRRQGQNTEAFF
TGCGCCAGCAGCCAACGGCGACAGGGCCAGAACACTGAAGCTTTCTTT
>-|TRBV10-3|TRBJ2-7
CATTPNSYEQYF
TGTGCCACCACTCCAAACTCCTACGAGCAGTACTTC
>-|TRBV9|TRBJ1-2
CASSVGLNYGYTF
TGTGCCAGCAGCGTTGGGCTAAACTATGGCTACACCTTC
>-|TRBV30|TRBJ2-5
CAWSVRQVEHF
TGTGCCTGGAGTGTAAGACAGGTTGAGCACTTC
>TRBD1|TRBV6-1|TRBJ1-1
CASRQGALTEAFF
TGTGCCAGCCGACAGGGGGCACTCACTGAAGCTTTCTTT
>-|TRBV28|TRBJ1-1
CASSQQGSTEAFF
TGTGCCAGCAGCCAACAGGGTAGCACTGAAGCTTTCTTT